These 14 T cell receptor beta chains originate from one sample sequenced in a study of blood T cells in healthy people across ages. Together with a sample-barcoded 5' primer, a J-beta primer mix was included in a second PCR lasting roughly 6 to 12 cycles. TCRdb used MiXCR to reprocess the 5' RACE reads, holding one entry per CDR3 protein. The sample shows some 850,000 distinct CDR3 sequences, about 26% of them seen only once. These data were likewise used in another study, on T cells of mothers and their children.

Sample: blood. These TCRs come from a boy aged 5-17 years in good health.

This clonotype has a handful of counts. The chain employs TRBV4-2 and TRBJ1-2, with D possibly TRBD1 on 6 matching bases. The CDR3 extends over 14 amino acids. V shed 2 bases and J shed 6 bases, with 13 bases lying between them. Per the germline V gene, CDR1 is LGHNA and CDR2 is YNFKEQ. The DNA for the CDR3 is TGTGCCAGCAGCCAAACTAGAAGGGGGGATGGCTACACCTTC. This encodes CASSQTRRGDGYTF.

The chain has TRBV29-1 and TRBJ1-4, with 9 bases matching TRBD1. Germline-derived CDR1 and CDR2 are SQVTM and ANQGSEA. The CDR3 length is 15 residues. Trimming removed 4 bases from V and 10 bases from J; junction bases left unmatched: 13. This CDR3 reads CSVGPIQGAKGKLFF. CDR3 nucleotides: TGCAGCGTTGGACCGATACAGGGGGCGAAGGGAAAACTGTTTTTT.

The chain combines TRBV7-2 with TRBJ1-3; no clear D gene. Germline loops: CDR1 SGHTA, CDR2 FQGNSA. CDR3 size: 14 residues. Trimming left V 1 base short and J 8 bases short, with 12 bases between. The CDR3 protein is CASSLEYLGYTIYF. The CDR3 coding sequence is TGTGCCAGCAGCTTAGAGTACTTGGGCTACACCATATATTTT.

The CDR3 nucleotides are TGTGCCAGCAAAGGAACCGGGACAGGGGGCAATGAGCAGTTCTTC. Protein: CASKGTGTGGNEQFF. The genes are TRBV6-5 and TRBJ2-1; 11 nucleotides line up with TRBD1. Germline V gene data show CDR1 as MNHEY and CDR2 as SVGAGI. The V and J ends lost 7 bases and 6 bases, in that order; junction bases with no gene match: 8. This CDR3 region has 15 residues.

Points on this clonotype: This may stem from a read error, because a much larger clone lies one nucleotide away. This chain joins TRBV27 and TRBJ2-5; tentative D call: TRBD2 (5 bases). CDR1 and CDR2 (germline): MNHEY, SMNVEV (reference sequence). CDR3 length: 11 amino acids. V was trimmed by 7 bases and J by 7 bases, leaving 10 bases between them. CDR3 amino acids: CASTSRGTQYF. The CDR3 DNA is TGTGCCAGCACCTCCCGGGGGACCCAGTACTTC.

The genes are TRBV6-1 and TRBJ2-4; D gene uncertain. V lost 1 base to trimming and J lost 7 bases, with 8 bases between them. The CDR3 is 13 amino acids. CDR1 is MNHNS and CDR2 is SASEGT in the germline V gene. The CDR3 DNA reads as TGTGCCAGCAGTGAAGGTCGAGGTAACATTCAGTACTTC. It yields the protein CASSEGRGNIQYF.

V is TRBV5-1 and J is TRBJ2-5, with D hard to call. The closer fit of TRBJ2-1 to the DNA end suggests the J call may be wrong. The CDR3 sequence is 13 residues long. Germline assignment: CDR1 SGHRS and CDR2 YFSETQ. The CDR3 sequence is CASSSMDRGEQFF. The CDR3 nucleotides are TGCGCCAGCAGCTCCATGGATAGAGGCGAGCAGTTCTTC.

This clonotype was detected only a few times. This chain links TRBV5-1 with TRBJ1-4; D unclear. V lost 4 bases and J lost 0, with 13 bases in between. Germline V CDR1 and CDR2: SGHRS, YFSETQ. The CDR3 runs to 16 residues. The CDR3 protein is CASSRWTAATNEKLFF. The CDR3, as DNA: TGCGCCAGCAGCCGATGGACGGCTGCAACTAATGAAAAACTGTTTTTT. Supplemented by reference TRBV5-1 and TRBJ1-4, the full variable domain reads KAGVTQTPRYLIKTRGQQVTLSCSPISGHRSVSWYQQTPGQGLQFLFEYFSETQRNKGNFPGRFSGRQFSNSRSEMNVSTLELGDSALYLCASSRWTAATNEKLFFGSGTQLSVL.

The J gene is TRBJ2-5, the V gene TRBV30; TRBD2 matches at 7 bases. The V and J ends lost 5 bases and 3 bases, in that order; junction bases with no gene match: 9. Germline V gene lookup returns CDR1 GTSNPN and CDR2 SVGIG (reference sequence). The CDR3 is made up of 14 amino acids. CDR3 amino acids: CAWCRGGGEETQYF. CDR3 coding DNA: TGTGCCTGGTGCCGCGGCGGGGGAGAAGAGACCCAGTACTTC.

Many counts were recorded for this clonotype. The V call is TRBV20-1, the J call TRBJ2-5; no reliable D call. There are 13 residues in the CDR3. CDR1 and CDR2 (germline): DFQATT, SNEGSKA (reference sequence). Trimming took 3 bases from V and 0 from J, leaving 8 bases between them. The CDR3 region has the DNA TGCAGTGCTAGTAAGGCGAACCAAGAGACCCAGTACTTC. Protein sequence: CSASKANQETQYF.

V gene TRBV12-3 or TRBV12-4 combines with J gene TRBJ2-5, with 14 bases identical to TRBD2. With 4 bases clipped from V and 4 bases from J, the junction kept 2 bases outside the gene matches. This CDR3 region has 15 residues. The CDR3 nucleotides read TGTGCCAGCAGTTCTGGGACTAGCGGGAGAGAGACCCAGTACTTC. Encoded protein: CASSSGTSGRETQYF.

This clonotype appeared a few times. V and J are TRBV19 and TRBJ2-5; TRBD2 might be the D (5 bases). The CDR3 has 12 amino acids. Germline V gene lookup returns CDR1 LNHDA and CDR2 SQIVND (reference sequence). The V and J ends lost 10 bases and 7 bases respectively, with 16 bases between them. This CDR3 is CATLDRRGTQYF. CDR3 nucleotides: TGTGCCACCTTAGACCGCCGGGGGACCCAGTACTTC.

This clonotype has just a few counts. The chain employs TRBV6-6 and TRBJ2-3; D remains ambiguous. This CDR3 comprises 13 residues. The germline V gene encodes CDR1 MNHNY and CDR2 SVGAGI (reference sequence). V lost 3 bases, J lost 6 bases, and 10 bases lay in between. As DNA, the CDR3 is TGTGCCAGCAGTTATACGCTGGTGGATACGCAGTATTTT. Translated: CASSYTLVDTQYF.

The CDR3 sequence: CSATTSGGYNEQFF. DNA for the CDR3: TGCAGTGCTACAACTAGCGGGGGGTACAATGAGCAGTTCTTC. The chain employs TRBV20-1 and TRBJ2-5, with 12 nucleotides matching TRBD2. Judging by the DNA end, TRBJ2-1 fits better; the J call may be wrong. CDR1 DFQATT and CDR2 SNEGSKA come from the germline V gene (reference sequence). The CDR3 has 14 residues.